The rows below give T cell receptor beta chains drawn from one sample of a study of blood T cells in healthy people across ages. TCRdb reanalysed the 5' RACE reads using MiXCR and keeps one entry per CDR3 protein. The sample contains 700,000 to 850,000 distinct CDR3 sequences, about 55% of which appear only once. Material for sequencing was blood. Every receptor here comes from a man older than 75 in good health. The CDR3 runs from the conserved cysteine through the conserved F or W. D genes are given only for firm matches. Only part of the rows carry a size: once, few, many, or a class if the clone is expanded.

CDR3nt | CDR3aa | j_gene | v_gene | abundance | d_gene
TGTGCCAGCAGCCCGACTAGCGAAATATCCACAGATACGCAGTATTTT | CASSPTSEISTDTQYF | TRBJ2-3 | TRBV7-2 | - | TRBD2
TGCGCCAGCAGCCAAGACTTCCAGGAGAATAACTATGGCTACACCTTC | CASSQDFQENNYGYTF | TRBJ1-2 | TRBV4-1 | - | -
TGTGCCAGCAGCCGCCTCTCGTTGGATGAGCAGTACTTC | CASSRLSLDEQYF | TRBJ2-5 | TRBV7-9 | - | -
TGCGCCAGCACCCTTATGTCGGGACGGACCATCTCCTACGAGCAGTACTTC | CASTLMSGRTISYEQYF | TRBJ2-7 | TRBV5-1 | - | -
TGTGCCAGCAGCTTAATAAATGAGCAGTTCTTC | CASSLINEQFF | TRBJ2-1 | TRBV7-2 | - | -
TGTGCCAGCAACTCAGGGACAGGAGGCTATGGCTACACCTTC | CASNSGTGGYGYTF | TRBJ1-2 | TRBV7-2 | - | TRBD1
TGCAGTGCCTGGGGGGTTGGCAATGAGCAGTTCTTC | CSAWGVGNEQFF | TRBJ2-1 | TRBV20-1 | - | -
TGCAGCGTACCCACTGACGGCCCTGGCTACACCTTC | CSVPTDGPGYTF | TRBJ1-2 | TRBV29-1 | - | -
TGTGCCAGCAGCCTCGGACAGGGGGCGCACGGGGCCAACGTCCTGACTTTC | CASSLGQGAHGANVLTF | TRBJ2-6 | TRBV3-1 | few | TRBD1
TGCAGCGTGGGGCAACGGGACAGGGGAATAGATACGCAGTATTTT | CSVGQRDRGIDTQYF | TRBJ2-3 | TRBV29-1 | - | TRBD1
TGTGCCAGCAGCTTACGCCGAAGCGCAGATACGCAGTATTTT | CASSLRRSADTQYF | TRBJ2-3 | TRBV7-2 | - | -